This is a list of T cell receptor beta chains from one sample in a study of blood T cell repertoires in COVID-19. The table came from immunoSEQ multiplex PCR; TCRdb's copy has only in-frame clones and leaves some out. Altogether hundreds of thousands of clones are present, approximately 90% being singletons, with the ten largest covering 4.6%. The specimen sequenced was peripheral blood. The receptors derive from a man aged 40-55 years with acute or convalescent COVID-19. Each CDR3 is given with its conserved first and last residue. A D gene is named only where the DNA matches it firmly. Expanded clones get a size class; other rows say once, few or many, or leave the size out.

clone size: NA; V gene: TRBV11-3; D gene: TRBD2; J gene: TRBJ2-7; CDR3 DNA: TGTGCCAGCAGCCCCGGTACTAGCGGGGTCTACGAGCAGTACTTC; CDR3 protein: CASSPGTSGVYEQYF
clone size: few; V gene: TRBV10-1; D gene: NA; J gene: TRBJ1-1; CDR3 DNA: TGCGCCAGCAGTGAGTCGACTCGGGGAAAGGATGAAGCTTTCTTT; CDR3 protein: CASSESTRGKDEAFF
clone size: once; V gene: TRBV9; D gene: NA; J gene: TRBJ1-5; CDR3 DNA: TGTGCCAGCAGCGCGACGGACAGCCCGGTGACGCCCCAGCATTTT; CDR3 protein: CASSATDSPVTPQHF
clone size: NA; V gene: TRBV7-8; D gene: NA; J gene: TRBJ1-1; CDR3 DNA: TGTGCCAGCAGCCCTCGGACAGCCTCTAGTGAAGCTTTCTTT; CDR3 protein: CASSPRTASSEAFF
clone size: NA; V gene: TRBV2; D gene: NA; J gene: TRBJ1-5; CDR3 DNA: TGTGCCAGCAGTGCCGGACAGAGCAATCAGCCCCAGCATTTT; CDR3 protein: CASSAGQSNQPQHF
clone size: NA; V gene: TRBV7-9; D gene: NA; J gene: TRBJ1-2; CDR3 DNA: TGTGCCAGCAGCTCGAATCAGGCCCTCTATGGCTACACCTTC; CDR3 protein: CASSSNQALYGYTF
clone size: NA; V gene: TRBV10-3; D gene: NA; J gene: TRBJ1-5; CDR3 DNA: TGTGCCATCAGTGGTGGGGAGGAGAACGAGCCCCAGCATTTT; CDR3 protein: CAISGGEENEPQHF
clone size: NA; V gene: TRBV7-8; D gene: TRBD1; J gene: TRBJ1-2; CDR3 DNA: TGTGCCAGCAGCCCTCGGGACAGGGGGCTAATTGTCGGGGGCTACACCTTC; CDR3 protein: CASSPRDRGLIVGGYTF
clone size: once; V gene: TRBV11-2; D gene: NA; J gene: TRBJ1-4; CDR3 DNA: TGTGCCAGCAGCCCCCGACAGCTAACTAATGAAAAACTGTTTTTT; CDR3 protein: CASSPRQLTNEKLFF
clone size: NA; V gene: TRBV9; D gene: NA; J gene: TRBJ2-1; CDR3 DNA: TGTGCCAGCAGCGTAGGCGGGACGCCGACCTACAATGAGCAGTTCTTC; CDR3 protein: CASSVGGTPTYNEQFF
clone size: few; V gene: TRBV19; D gene: TRBD2; J gene: TRBJ2-1; CDR3 DNA: TGTGCCACCTCTAGCGGGGGGGCAGGAGAGCAGTTCTTC; CDR3 protein: CATSSGGAGEQFF
clone size: NA; V gene: TRBV11-2; D gene: NA; J gene: TRBJ1-2; CDR3 DNA: TGTGCCAGCAGCCCCAATTTGGCCCAAAGGGGAAATGGCTACACCTTC; CDR3 protein: CASSPNLAQRGNGYTF
clone size: NA; V gene: TRBV6-5; D gene: NA; J gene: TRBJ1-1; CDR3 DNA: TGTGCCAGCAGCCTTGGGGGGGCCGGGGGCACTGAAGCTTTCTTT; CDR3 protein: CASSLGGAGGTEAFF
clone size: few; V gene: TRBV11-2; D gene: NA; J gene: TRBJ2-1; CDR3 DNA: TGTGCCAGCAGCTCGAAGCCCCCCGCGGGGTACAATGAGCAGTTCTTC; CDR3 protein: CASSSKPPAGYNEQFF
clone size: NA; V gene: TRBV9; D gene: NA; J gene: TRBJ2-3; CDR3 DNA: TGTGCCAGCAGCAATTACAGGTCAACTAGCACAGATACGCAGTATTTT; CDR3 protein: CASSNYRSTSTDTQYF
clone size: NA; V gene: TRBV3-1/TRBV3-2; D gene: NA; J gene: TRBJ1-6; CDR3 DNA: TGTGCCAGCAGCCAAGGACAGTTGGGTTCACCCCTCCACTTT; CDR3 protein: CASSQGQLGSPLHF
clone size: NA; V gene: TRBV24-1; D gene: TRBD1; J gene: TRBJ2-7; CDR3 DNA: TGTGCCACCAGTGAGGGACAGGGGAAAACCTACGAGCAGTACTTC; CDR3 protein: CATSEGQGKTYEQYF
clone size: once; V gene: TRBV5-1; D gene: TRBD1; J gene: TRBJ1-5; CDR3 DNA: TGCGCCAGCAGCTTGGAACCGACAGGGACCAATCAGCCCCAGCATTTT; CDR3 protein: CASSLEPTGTNQPQHF
clone size: once; V gene: TRBV9; D gene: NA; J gene: TRBJ1-3; CDR3 DNA: TGTGCCAGCAGCGTAGACAGGGGAAACACCATATATTTT; CDR3 protein: CASSVDRGNTIYF
clone size: NA; V gene: TRBV7-8; D gene: NA; J gene: TRBJ1-4; CDR3 DNA: TGTGCCAGCAGCTTAGATACAGGGAATGAAAAACTGTTTTTT; CDR3 protein: CASSLDTGNEKLFF
clone size: NA; V gene: TRBV13; D gene: TRBD1; J gene: TRBJ2-7; CDR3 DNA: TGTGCCAGCAGCGCCGGGACAGGGGTGGGCTACGAGCAGTACTTC; CDR3 protein: CASSAGTGVGYEQYF
clone size: NA; V gene: TRBV5-1; D gene: TRBD2; J gene: TRBJ2-3; CDR3 DNA: TGCGCCAGCATGGATAGCGGGGCCACAGATACGCAGTATTTT; CDR3 protein: CASMDSGATDTQYF
clone size: few; V gene: TRBV14; D gene: TRBD1; J gene: TRBJ2-2; CDR3 DNA: TGTGCCAGCAGCAACAAGGGGGACAGGGGGCTAATATCCGGGGAGCTGTTTTTT; CDR3 protein: CASSNKGDRGLISGELFF
clone size: once; V gene: TRBV27; D gene: TRBD2; J gene: TRBJ2-3; CDR3 DNA: TGTGCCAGCAGTTTCCTAGCGGGGTACACAGATACGCAGTATTTT; CDR3 protein: CASSFLAGYTDTQYF
clone size: NA; V gene: TRBV6-5; D gene: NA; J gene: TRBJ1-1; CDR3 DNA: TGTGCCAGCAGTACAAACGCAGTCTCTGAAGCTTTCTTT; CDR3 protein: CASSTNAVSEAFF
clone size: NA; V gene: TRBV7-9; D gene: TRBD2; J gene: TRBJ2-1; CDR3 DNA: TGTGCCAGCAGATTCTCTAGCGGGGGTAAAAATGAGCAGTTCTTC; CDR3 protein: CASRFSSGGKNEQFF
clone size: NA; V gene: TRBV7-8; D gene: NA; J gene: TRBJ1-1; CDR3 DNA: TGTGCCAGCAGCTTAGATGTCATCGGTGGGAACACTGAAGCTTTCTTT; CDR3 protein: CASSLDVIGGNTEAFF
clone size: NA; V gene: TRBV11-2; D gene: NA; J gene: TRBJ2-1; CDR3 DNA: TGTGCCAGCAGCTCGCGGGCCGTCGGGTACAATGAGCAGTTCTTC; CDR3 protein: CASSSRAVGYNEQFF
clone size: NA; V gene: TRBV5-8; D gene: NA; J gene: TRBJ1-2; CDR3 DNA: TGTGCCAGCAGCTTGGCTTCCACAGGAATCTATGGCTACACCTTC; CDR3 protein: CASSLASTGIYGYTF
clone size: NA; V gene: TRBV5-1; D gene: NA; J gene: TRBJ1-2; CDR3 DNA: TGCGCCAGCAGCCCCGACGGGAACTATGGCTACACCTTC; CDR3 protein: CASSPDGNYGYTF
clone size: NA; V gene: TRBV12-3/TRBV12-4; D gene: TRBD1; J gene: TRBJ1-1; CDR3 DNA: TGTGCCAGCAGTCTCAACCGGGACAGGGAGGCTTTCTTT; CDR3 protein: CASSLNRDREAFF
clone size: NA; V gene: TRBV10-1; D gene: NA; J gene: TRBJ2-2; CDR3 DNA: TGCGCCAGCAGTGATGGAGGGATGGGCACCGGGGAGCTGTTTTTT; CDR3 protein: CASSDGGMGTGELFF
clone size: NA; V gene: TRBV10-2; D gene: TRBD1; J gene: TRBJ1-2; CDR3 DNA: TGCGCCAGCAGTCGGGACAGGGGATCCTATGGCTACACCTTC; CDR3 protein: CASSRDRGSYGYTF
clone size: few; V gene: TRBV7-2; D gene: NA; J gene: TRBJ1-1; CDR3 DNA: TGTGCCAGCAGCTCCCTAAAGAGTGAAGCTTTCTTT; CDR3 protein: CASSSLKSEAFF
clone size: NA; V gene: TRBV7-3; D gene: NA; J gene: TRBJ2-3; CDR3 DNA: TGTGCCAGCAGCCCGATTAGCGGTCTTCCCACAGATACGCAGTATTTT; CDR3 protein: CASSPISGLPTDTQYF
clone size: NA; V gene: TRBV6-1; D gene: NA; J gene: TRBJ2-5; CDR3 DNA: TGTGCCAGCAGTGAAGTAGGCCAGGGCTCAAGAACCCAGTACTTC; CDR3 protein: CASSEVGQGSRTQYF
clone size: NA; V gene: TRBV5-1; D gene: TRBD1; J gene: TRBJ2-1; CDR3 DNA: TGCGCCAGCAGCTTAGAGGACAGGTCATACAATGAGCAGTTCTTC; CDR3 protein: CASSLEDRSYNEQFF
clone size: NA; V gene: TRBV5-1; D gene: NA; J gene: TRBJ1-6; CDR3 DNA: TGCGCCAGCAGCCTGACAGAAGTTAGGGGCAATTCACCCCTCCACTTT; CDR3 protein: CASSLTEVRGNSPLHF
clone size: NA; V gene: TRBV19; D gene: NA; J gene: TRBJ1-6; CDR3 DNA: TGTGCCAGTAGTATCAGGCAATCCTCACCCCTCCACTTT; CDR3 protein: CASSIRQSSPLHF
clone size: once; V gene: TRBV5-1; D gene: TRBD1; J gene: TRBJ1-2; CDR3 DNA: TGCGCCAGCAGCCTGACAGGGTCAAACTATGGCTACACCTTC; CDR3 protein: CASSLTGSNYGYTF
clone size: NA; V gene: TRBV12-5; D gene: TRBD1; J gene: TRBJ1-1; CDR3 DNA: TGTGCTAGTGGTATAGGACAGGGGGCAACTGAAGCTTTCTTT; CDR3 protein: CASGIGQGATEAFF
clone size: NA; V gene: TRBV19; D gene: TRBD1; J gene: TRBJ1-2; CDR3 DNA: TGTGCCAGTAGTCTTTACTCGGGACAGGGGAGCTATGGCTACACCTTC; CDR3 protein: CASSLYSGQGSYGYTF
clone size: NA; V gene: TRBV19; D gene: NA; J gene: TRBJ1-4; CDR3 DNA: TGTGCCAGTAGTATAAGTCACCGTGGCGAAAAACTGTTTTTT; CDR3 protein: CASSISHRGEKLFF
clone size: NA; V gene: TRBV5-4; D gene: NA; J gene: TRBJ1-5; CDR3 DNA: TGTGCCAGCAGCCCGGACAGTAATCAGCCCCAGCATTTT; CDR3 protein: CASSPDSNQPQHF
clone size: NA; V gene: TRBV12-3/TRBV12-4; D gene: NA; J gene: TRBJ1-2; CDR3 DNA: TGTGCCAGCAGTGCGGCCCCGAACGGTGGCTACACCTTC; CDR3 protein: CASSAAPNGGYTF
clone size: NA; V gene: TRBV5-1; D gene: NA; J gene: TRBJ2-3; CDR3 DNA: TGCGCCAGCAGCTTGGGGGCAGCCACAGATACGCAGTATTTT; CDR3 protein: CASSLGAATDTQYF
clone size: once; V gene: TRBV25-1; D gene: NA; J gene: TRBJ1-1; CDR3 DNA: TGTGCCAGCAGTTCGCCTCGACACTTGCCAACTGAAGCTTTCTTT; CDR3 protein: CASSSPRHLPTEAFF